The entry that follows covers one TCR beta chain sequence. As processed by the authors: Reference gene primer amplification gave estimated nucleated cell counts. Produced via immunoSEQ multiplex PCR; TCRdb's table is partial and in-frame only. Clone size and V and J calls were adopted from that table, with D and trimming inferred from the DNA. This repertoire shows over 30,000 clones, roughly 78% found once; its top ten account for about 42%. These data belong to a study of blood T cell repertoires in COVID-19. The overall study: Samples representing acute and convalescent COVID-19 were sourced from the United States, Italy and Spain. From T cells, B-cell-depleted T cells, or PBMCs came the material, which was cDNA or gDNA.

Per the germline V gene, CDR1 is KGHSH and CDR2 is LQKENI. CDR3 length equals 12 residues. The V end was cut by 5 bases, the J end by 6 bases, with 8 bases between. The clonotype was recovered from a man aged 80 or over with active or convalescent COVID-19. Material for sequencing was peripheral blood. The chain couples TRBV18 to TRBJ1-3; no firm D call. The chain's CDR3 is CASSNTANTIYF. CDR3 in DNA: TGTGCCAGCTCAAATACAGCAAACACCATATATTTT.